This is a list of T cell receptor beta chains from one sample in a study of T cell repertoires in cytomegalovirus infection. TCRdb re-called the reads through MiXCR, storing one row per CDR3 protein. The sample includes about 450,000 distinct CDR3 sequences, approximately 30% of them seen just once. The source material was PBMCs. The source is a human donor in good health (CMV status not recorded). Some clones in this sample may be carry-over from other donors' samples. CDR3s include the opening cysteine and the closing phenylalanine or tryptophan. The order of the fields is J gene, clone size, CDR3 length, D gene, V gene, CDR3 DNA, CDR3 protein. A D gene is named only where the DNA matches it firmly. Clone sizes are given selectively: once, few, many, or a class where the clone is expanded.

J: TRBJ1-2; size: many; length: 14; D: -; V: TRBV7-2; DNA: TGTGCCAGCAGCCCTAGGGGGGGCGCAGGTGGCTACACCTTC; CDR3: CASSPRGGAGGYTF
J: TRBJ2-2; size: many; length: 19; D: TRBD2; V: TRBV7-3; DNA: TGTGCCAGCAGCGCCTTCGGGACTAGCGGGGGGGCGAACACCGGGGAGCTGTTTTTT; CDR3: CASSAFGTSGGANTGELFF
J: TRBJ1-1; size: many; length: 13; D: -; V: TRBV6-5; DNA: TGTGCCAGCAGTTACTCGTTTTGGACAGAAGCTTTCTTT; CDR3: CASSYSFWTEAFF
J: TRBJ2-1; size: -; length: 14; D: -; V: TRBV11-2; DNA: TGTGCCAGCAGATTAGAACAGGGAATCTCCGAGCAGTTCTTC; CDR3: CASRLEQGISEQFF
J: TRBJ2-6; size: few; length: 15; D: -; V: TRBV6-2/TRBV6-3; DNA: TGTGCCAGCGGGGCCTGGAGCTCTGGGGCCAACGTCCTGACTTTC; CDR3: CASGAWSSGANVLTF
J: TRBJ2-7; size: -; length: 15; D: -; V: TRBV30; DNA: TGTGCCTGGAGTGTAATCGCCCGACGGGTCTACGAGCAGTACTTC; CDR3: CAWSVIARRVYEQYF
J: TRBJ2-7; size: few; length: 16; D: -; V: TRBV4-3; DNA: TGCGCCAGCAGCCAAGCCCGGGGGGCCTTATCCTACGAGCAGTACTTC; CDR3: CASSQARGALSYEQYF
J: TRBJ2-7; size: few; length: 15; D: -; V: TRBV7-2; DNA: TGTGCCAGCAGCTTGATCCAGGGCACAGGACACGAGCAGTACTTC; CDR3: CASSLIQGTGHEQYF
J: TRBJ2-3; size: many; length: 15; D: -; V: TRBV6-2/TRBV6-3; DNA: TGTGCCAGCAGTTACTCCGGGGATCGGGCAGATACGCAGTATTTT; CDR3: CASSYSGDRADTQYF
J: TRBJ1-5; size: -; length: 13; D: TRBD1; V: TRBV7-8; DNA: TGTGCCAGAAGCCTGGACAGGGGACAGCCCCCGCATTTT; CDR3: CARSLDRGQPPHF
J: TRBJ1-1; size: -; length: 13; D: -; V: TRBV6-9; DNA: TGTGCCAGCAGTTTTGCAGGGCAGACTGAAGCTTTCTTT; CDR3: CASSFAGQTEAFF
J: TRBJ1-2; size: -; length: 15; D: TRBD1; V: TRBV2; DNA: TGTGCCAGCAGCAAGGACAGGGGGCTAAATTATGGCTACACCTTC; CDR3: CASSKDRGLNYGYTF
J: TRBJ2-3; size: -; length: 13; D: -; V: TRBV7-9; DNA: TGTGCCAGCAGTCGGACAGACACAGATACGCAGTATTTT; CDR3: CASSRTDTDTQYF
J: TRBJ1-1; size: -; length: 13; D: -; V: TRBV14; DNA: TGTGCCAGCAGCCTAACCGGACCGCCCGAAGCTTTCTTT; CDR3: CASSLTGPPEAFF
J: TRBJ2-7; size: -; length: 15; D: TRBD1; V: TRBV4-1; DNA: TGCGCCAGCAGCCAAGGGACAGGGCACTCCTACGAGCAGTACTTC; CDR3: CASSQGTGHSYEQYF
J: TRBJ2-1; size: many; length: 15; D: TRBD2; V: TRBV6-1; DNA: TGTGCCAGCACACACACCGGGACTAGCGGGGGGGAGCAGTTCTTC; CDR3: CASTHTGTSGGEQFF
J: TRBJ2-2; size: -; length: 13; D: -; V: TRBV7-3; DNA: TGTGCCAGCAGCTTACGTGGGGTCGGGGTGCTGTTTTTT; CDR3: CASSLRGVGVLFF
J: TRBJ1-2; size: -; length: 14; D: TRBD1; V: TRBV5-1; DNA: TGCGCCAGCAGCTTGGAGACAGGGGGAAGCGGCTACACCTTC; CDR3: CASSLETGGSGYTF
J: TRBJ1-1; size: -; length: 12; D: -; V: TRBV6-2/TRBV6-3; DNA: TGTTCCAGCGGGGATGTACGCACTGAAGATTTCTTT; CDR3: CSSGDVRTEDFF
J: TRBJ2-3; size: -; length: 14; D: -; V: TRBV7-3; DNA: TGTGCCAGTAGCCCCCTTTCGGGGGTCGGTACGCAGTATTTT; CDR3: CASSPLSGVGTQYF
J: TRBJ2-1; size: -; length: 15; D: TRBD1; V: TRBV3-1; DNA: TGTGCCAGCAGCCTCCCTAGGGGGCCGTACAATGAGCAGTTCTTC; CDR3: CASSLPRGPYNEQFF
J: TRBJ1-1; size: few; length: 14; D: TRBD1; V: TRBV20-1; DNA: TGCAGTGCTATACAGGGGGCGGAGAACACTGAAGCTTTCTTT; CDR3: CSAIQGAENTEAFF
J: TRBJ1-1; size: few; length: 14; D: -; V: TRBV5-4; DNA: TGTGCCAGCAGCTCTCCGCCGGGGCACACTGAAGCTTTCTTT; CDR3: CASSSPPGHTEAFF
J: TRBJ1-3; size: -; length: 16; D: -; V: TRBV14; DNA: TGTGCCAGCAGCCAAGATCTGGGTAGTTCTGGAAACACCATATATTTT; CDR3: CASSQDLGSSGNTIYF
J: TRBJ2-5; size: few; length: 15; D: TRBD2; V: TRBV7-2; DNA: TGTGCCAGCAGTCATCCCCGGGGGGGCAGGGAGACCCAGTACTTC; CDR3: CASSHPRGGRETQYF
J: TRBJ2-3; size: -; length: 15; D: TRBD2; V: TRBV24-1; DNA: TGTGCCACCAGTGTGAGCGGGGGAGGCACAGATACGCAGTATTTT; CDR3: CATSVSGGGTDTQYF
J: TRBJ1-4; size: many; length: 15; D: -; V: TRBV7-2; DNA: TGTGCCAGCAGCCCTGACCCAGGGTTCGATGAAAAACTGTTTTTT; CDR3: CASSPDPGFDEKLFF
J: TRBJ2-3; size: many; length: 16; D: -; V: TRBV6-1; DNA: TGTGCCAGCAGTGCCCCAGTAGGGAGTCACACAGATACGCAGTATTTT; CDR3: CASSAPVGSHTDTQYF
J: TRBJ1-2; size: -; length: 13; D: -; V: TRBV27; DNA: TGTGCCAGCAGTTTACTAGGGATATATGGCTACACCTTC; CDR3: CASSLLGIYGYTF
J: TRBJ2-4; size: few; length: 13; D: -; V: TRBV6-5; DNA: TGTGCCACCCAGACAGCAGCCAAAAACATTCAGTACTTC; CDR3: CATQTAAKNIQYF
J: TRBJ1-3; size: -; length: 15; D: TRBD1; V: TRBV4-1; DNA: TGCGCCAGCAGCCAGAGACAGGGGAGGGGAAACACCATATATTTT; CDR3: CASSQRQGRGNTIYF
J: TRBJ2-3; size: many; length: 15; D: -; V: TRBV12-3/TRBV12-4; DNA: TGTGCCAGCAGTTTGAGGCAGGTCGGTGGAAGTACGCAGTATTTT; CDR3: CASSLRQVGGSTQYF
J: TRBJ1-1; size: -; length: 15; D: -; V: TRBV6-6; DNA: TGTGCCAGCAGTTACTCTTCTTTGGGGAACACTGAAGCTTTCTTT; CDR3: CASSYSSLGNTEAFF
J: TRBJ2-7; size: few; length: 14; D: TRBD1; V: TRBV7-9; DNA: TGTGCCAGCAGCAGACAGACAGGGGGCTACGAGCAGTACTTC; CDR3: CASSRQTGGYEQYF
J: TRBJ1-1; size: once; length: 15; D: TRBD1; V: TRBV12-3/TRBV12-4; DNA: TGTGCCAGCAGTCTCTTAGGACAGGGTAACACTGAAGCTTTCTTT; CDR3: CASSLLGQGNTEAFF
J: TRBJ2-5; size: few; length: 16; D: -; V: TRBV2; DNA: TGTGCCAGCAGTGCCCACCAGGGGCAGTACCAAGAGACCCAGTACTTC; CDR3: CASSAHQGQYQETQYF
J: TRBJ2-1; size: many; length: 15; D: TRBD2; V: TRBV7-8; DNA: TGTGCCAGCAGCTTACTAGCGGGGGAGCTTTTGAGGCAGTTCTTC; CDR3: CASSLLAGELLRQFF
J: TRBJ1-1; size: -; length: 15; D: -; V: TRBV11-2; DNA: TGTGCCAGCAGTCAAAACAGGGTCCGCTACACTGAAGCTTTCTTT; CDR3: CASSQNRVRYTEAFF
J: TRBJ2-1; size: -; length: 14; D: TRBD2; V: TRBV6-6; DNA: TGTGCCAGCAGTGTACTAGCGGGGACCGGTGAGCAGTTCTTC; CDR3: CASSVLAGTGEQFF
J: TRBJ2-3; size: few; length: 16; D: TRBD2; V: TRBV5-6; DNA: TGTGCCAGCAGCCGTAAGGGACTAAACGGAGGAGATACGCAGTATTTT; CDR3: CASSRKGLNGGDTQYF
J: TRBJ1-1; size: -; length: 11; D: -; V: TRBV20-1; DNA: TGCAGTGCTAAGTGGGACATTGAAGCTTTCTTT; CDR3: CSAKWDIEAFF
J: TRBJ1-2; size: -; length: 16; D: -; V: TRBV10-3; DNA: TGTGCCATCAGTGAGTTGACCGGGACGGTTAACTATGGCTACACCTTC; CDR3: CAISELTGTVNYGYTF
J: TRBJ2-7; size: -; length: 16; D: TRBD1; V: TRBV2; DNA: TGTGCCAGCAGTGCCGCCGTCGGGACAGAGTATTACGAGCAGTACTTC; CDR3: CASSAAVGTEYYEQYF
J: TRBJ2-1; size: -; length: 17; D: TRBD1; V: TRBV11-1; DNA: TGTGCCAGCAGCCCTACAGGGGGGCTACAGTATTTCAATGAGCAGTTCTTC; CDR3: CASSPTGGLQYFNEQFF
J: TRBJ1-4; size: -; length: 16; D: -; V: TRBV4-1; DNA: TGCGCCAGCAGCCAAGGGGAGACAGCAACTAATGAAAACCTGTTTTTT; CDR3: CASSQGETATNENLFF
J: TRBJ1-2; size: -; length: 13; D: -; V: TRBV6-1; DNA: TGTGCCACTCCCGAGTGGGGGATGAATGGCTACACCTTC; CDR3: CATPEWGMNGYTF
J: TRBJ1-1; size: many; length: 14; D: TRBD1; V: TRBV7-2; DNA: TGTGCCAGCAGTGCCGGGCAGGGGGAAGGTGAAGCTTTCTTT; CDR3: CASSAGQGEGEAFF
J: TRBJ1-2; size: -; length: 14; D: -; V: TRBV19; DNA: TGTGCCAGTAGTATACCAGGTGCCACCTTTGGCTACACCTTC; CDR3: CASSIPGATFGYTF
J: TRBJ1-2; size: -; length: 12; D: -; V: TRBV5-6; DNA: TGTTCCAGCAGTCTGGACAGCTATGGCTACACCTTC; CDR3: CSSSLDSYGYTF
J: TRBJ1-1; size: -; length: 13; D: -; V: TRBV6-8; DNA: TGTGCCAGCAGACAGGACCTGAACACTGAAGCTTTCTTT; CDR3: CASRQDLNTEAFF
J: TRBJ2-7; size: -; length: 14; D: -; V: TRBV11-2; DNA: TGTGCCAGCAGAACCCCACAGGGACCCTACGAGCAGTACTTC; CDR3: CASRTPQGPYEQYF
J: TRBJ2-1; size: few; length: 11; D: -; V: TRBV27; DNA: TGTGCCAGCCGGACAGACAATGAGCAGTTCTTC; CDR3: CASRTDNEQFF
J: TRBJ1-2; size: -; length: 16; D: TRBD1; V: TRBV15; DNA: TGTGCCACCAGCAAACCGGGACAGGGCTTGAACTATGGCTACACCTTC; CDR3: CATSKPGQGLNYGYTF